One and the same sample provided the 31 T cell receptor beta chains below, sequenced in a study of blood T cell repertoires in COVID-19. Clones were read by immunoSEQ multiplex PCR, and TCRdb kept only the in-frame ones, dropping some. The top ten hold over 9.5% of the sample, which has roughly 300,000 clones, about nine tenths seen once. The specimen was peripheral blood. The source of these receptors is a woman younger than 45 with COVID-19, enrolled during active disease.

J is TRBJ1-2 and V is TRBV19, with 7 bases that match TRBD1. This CDR3 is 13 amino acids long. Germline assignment: CDR1 LNHDA and CDR2 SQIVND (reference sequence). V was clipped by 10 bases and J by 4 bases; unmatched bases: 9. The CDR3 is CATHPGGLYGYTF. CDR3 DNA sequence: TGTGCCACCCACCCAGGGGGGCTCTATGGCTACACCTTC.

The chain links TRBV7-6 to TRBJ1-1; 7 nucleotides match TRBD1. Germline V gene data show CDR1 as SGHVS and CDR2 as FNYEAQ. The CDR3 sequence is 15 residues long. V dropped 2 bases and J dropped 5; count of bases not matched to a gene: 8. In nucleotides, the CDR3 is TGTGCCAGCAGCTTAACCAGGGGGTCGGGAACTGAAGCTTTCTTT. This gives the protein CASSLTRGSGTEAFF.

The chain links TRBV5-1 to TRBJ1-2; D might be TRBD1 (5 bases). The V and J ends lost 0 bases and 6 bases respectively, with 18 bases between them. There are 16 residues in the CDR3. Germline loops: CDR1 SGHRS, CDR2 YFSETQ. The CDR3 loop is CASSLAPGRAFNGYTF. CDR3 nucleotides: TGCGCCAGCAGCTTGGCCCCAGGCAGGGCCTTTAATGGCTACACCTTC.

This rearrangement joins TRBV19 to TRBJ1-1; TRBD1 is a possible D gene (5 bases). V lost 5 bases and J 5 bases, leaving 9 bases between the germline ends. CDR3 length: 12 amino acids. The germline CDR1 and CDR2 sequences are LNHDA and SQIVND (reference sequence). The CDR3 loop reads CASSPGGTEAFF. The CDR3 nucleotides read TGTGCCAGTAGTCCGGGGGGGACTGAAGCTTTCTTT.

This clone came up a few times. J is TRBJ2-7 and V is TRBV19; weak D call: TRBD2 (6 bases). Germline V gene sequence: CDR1 LNHDA, CDR2 SQIVND (reference sequence). This CDR3 is built from 12 residues. Trimming pared 3 bases from V and 6 bases from J, leaving 9 bases between. The DNA of the CDR3 is TGTGCCAGTAGTATTGGAGGGGTCGAGCAGTACTTC. It codes for CASSIGGVEQYF.

The chain carries TRBV11-2 and TRBJ2-1; TRBD1 matches 7 bases. CDR1 is SGHAT, CDR2 FQNNGV, per germline. CDR3 size: 15 residues. V dropped 4 bases and J dropped 4; count of bases not matched to a gene: 7. The CDR3 is CASSSPGQRYNEQFF. The CDR3 DNA is TGTGCCAGCAGCTCCCCGGGACAGAGATACAATGAGCAGTTCTTC.

This clone is a singleton in its sample. The CDR3 coding sequence is TGTGCCACCAGCAGGGCCGTGGGTAGCGGGGGGGAAAATGAGCAGTTCTTC. This translates into CATSRAVGSGGENEQFF. This chain links TRBV15 with TRBJ2-1; 11 bases are shared with TRBD2. The CDR3 is 17 amino acids. CDR1 and CDR2 from the germline V gene are LNHNV and YYDKDF (reference sequence). V dropped 3 bases and J dropped 7; count of bases not matched to a gene: 11.

This chain uses TRBV12-5 with TRBJ2-7; D is perhaps TRBD2 (6 bases). The length of the CDR3 is 15 residues. The germline V gene has CDR1 LGHNT and CDR2 FRNRAP. V gave up 5 bases and J gave up 4 bases, with 18 bases separating them. This CDR3 reads CASGLRGSWGYEQYF. The DNA for the CDR3 is TGTGCTAGTGGTCTACGGGGGTCTTGGGGTTACGAGCAGTACTTC. Filled out from reference TRBV12-5 and TRBJ2-7, the complete variable domain reads DARVTQTPRHKVTEMGQEVTMRCQPILGHNTVFWYRQTMMQGLELLAYFRNRAPLDDSGMPKDRFSAEMPDATLATLKIQPSEPRDSAVYFCASGLRGSWGYEQYFGPGTRLTVT.

The chain links TRBV6-5 to TRBJ1-6; TRBD1 matches 10 bases. The CDR3 is 14 amino acids. Unmatched junction bases numbered 6, after V lost 6 bases and J lost 10 bases. Germline values: CDR1 MNHEY, CDR2 SVGAGI. The CDR3, as DNA: TGTGCCAGCAGACGGGACAGGGGACGGTCACCCCTCCACTTT. Amino acids: CASRRDRGRSPLHF.

V is TRBV2 and J is TRBJ2-7, with 13 nucleotides matching TRBD2. The junction had 6 bases not matched to a gene; V was cut back by 6 bases and J by 7 bases. The CDR3 spans 14 residues. Germline values: CDR1 SNHLY, CDR2 FYNNEI. As DNA, the CDR3 is TGTGCCAGCAGGACTAGCGGGGGGAAGCAGGAGCAGTACTTC. Translating gives CASRTSGGKQEQYF. The whole variable domain, filled in from reference TRBV2 and TRBJ2-7, reads EPEVTQTPSHQVTQMGQEVILRCVPISNHLYFYWYRQILGQKVEFLVSFYNNEISEKSEIFDDQFSVERPDGSNFTLKIRSTKLEDSAMYFCASRTSGGKQEQYFGPGTRLTVT.

This chain joins TRBV7-9 and TRBJ2-1; 7 nucleotides align to TRBD2. The V gene's germline CDR1 is SEHNR and CDR2 FQNEAQ (reference sequence). V dropped 4 bases and J dropped 14; count of bases not matched to a gene: 5. The CDR3 consists of 11 residues. The CDR3 bases are TGTGCCAGCAGCTATGGACTAGACAAGTTCTTC. It is translated as CASSYGLDKFF.

As concerns this clone: At the DNA level, this CDR3 is encoded by other sequences in the same sample as well. The chain links TRBV27 to TRBJ2-1; 7 nucleotides match TRBD2. CDR1 and CDR2 from the germline V gene are MNHEY and SMNVEV (reference sequence). After removal of 2 bases from V and 3 bases from J, the junction contained 1 base not matched to a gene. The CDR3 covers 14 residues. The CDR3: CASSLGGGYNEQFF. Written as DNA, the CDR3 is TGTGCCAGCAGTTTAGGGGGGGGCTACAATGAGCAGTTCTTC.

V gene TRBV27 combines with J gene TRBJ2-6; D might be TRBD1 (8 bases). CDR3 length equals 20 residues. Trimming pared 5 bases from V and 4 bases from J, leaving 27 bases between. Germline V lookup: CDR1 MNHEY, CDR2 SMNVEV (reference sequence). The DNA for the CDR3 is TGTGCCAGCAGTCCACTCCGCTGGACAGGGAGGGGCCCCGGGGCCAACGTCCTGACTTTC. It encodes CASSPLRWTGRGPGANVLTF.

The V and J genes are TRBV6-5 and TRBJ2-7, with 9 positions matching TRBD2. V lost 2 bases to trimming and J lost 0 bases; unmatched junction nucleotides: 2. This CDR3 comprises 15 residues. CDR1 is MNHEY, CDR2 SVGAGI, per germline. The CDR3 loop reads CASSYAGGTSYEQYF. CDR3 nucleotides: TGTGCCAGCAGTTACGCGGGGGGGACCTCCTACGAGCAGTACTTC.

The genes are TRBV15 and TRBJ2-6, with D perhaps matching TRBD1 (6 bases). Germline CDR1 reads LNHNV; CDR2 reads YYDKDF (reference sequence). Trimming cost V 5 bases and J 2 bases, with 13 bases left between them. The CDR3 sequence is 16 residues long. CDR3 DNA: TGTGCCACCAGCGGACAGACCATCCCTGGGGCCAACGTCCTGACTTTC. Its translation is CATSGQTIPGANVLTF.

This chain uses TRBV18 with TRBJ1-5, with D maybe TRBD1 (6 bases). Trimming shortened V by 6 bases and J by 8 bases, and 14 bases separated the two germline ends. This CDR3 has 13 residues. Germline CDR1 reads KGHSH; CDR2 reads LQKENI. The CDR3 sequence: CASSRVNREPQHF. The CDR3 bases are TGTGCCAGCTCTAGGGTAAACAGGGAGCCCCAGCATTTT.

The chain links TRBV9 to TRBJ2-3; weak D call: TRBD2 (6 bases). Trimming took off 4 bases at V and 2 bases at J, with 17 bases between the two ends. Germline CDR1 reads SGDLS; CDR2 reads YYNGEE. This CDR3 contains 16 residues. CDR3 residues: CASSIGDFPITDTQYF. The CDR3 DNA is TGTGCCAGCAGCATCGGGGACTTCCCTATCACAGATACGCAGTATTTT.

The count of this clone is one. At the DNA level, this CDR3 is encoded by other sequences in the same sample as well. The V and J genes are TRBV3-1 (or the pseudogene TRBV3-2) and TRBJ1-1; 9 positions agree with TRBD1. With 4 bases clipped from V and 5 bases from J, the junction kept 5 bases outside the gene matches. Germline assignment: CDR1 LGHDT and CDR2 YNNKEL (reference sequence). The CDR3 runs to 14 residues. CDR3 loop: CASSLGQGRTEAFF. For the CDR3, the DNA is TGTGCCAGCAGCCTAGGACAGGGGAGGACTGAAGCTTTCTTT.

The chain carries TRBV5-1 and TRBJ2-7, with 11 bases lining up with TRBD2. Germline-derived CDR1 and CDR2 are SGHRS and YFSETQ. V dropped 5 bases and J dropped 4; count of bases not matched to a gene: 5. There are 14 residues in the CDR3. The CDR3 loop is CASSPGLAVYEQYF. The CDR3 DNA reads as TGCGCCAGCAGTCCGGGACTAGCGGTTTACGAGCAGTACTTC.

The V gene is TRBV24-1, the J gene TRBJ2-3, with a possible D match to TRBD2 (5 bases). The germline V and J ends were trimmed by 3 bases and 3 bases, with 18 bases remaining between them. In germline, CDR1 is KGHDR, CDR2 SFDVKD. The CDR3 spans 17 residues. The CDR3 protein is CATSDPDPGKGTDTQYF. The DNA of the CDR3 is TGTGCCACCAGTGATCCAGATCCGGGAAAAGGGACAGATACGCAGTATTTT.

This rearrangement joins TRBV27 to TRBJ1-2; TRBD1 aligns across 7 bases. The CDR3 spans 16 residues. CDR1 and CDR2 (germline): MNHEY, SMNVEV (reference sequence). The V and J ends lost 0 bases and 4 bases, in that order; junction bases with no gene match: 8. The CDR3 DNA reads TGTGCCAGCAGTTTATCCGGGACAGCCTCTCTCTATGGCTACACCTTC. It is translated as CASSLSGTASLYGYTF.

V gene TRBV10-3 combines with J gene TRBJ1-2; D may be TRBD1 (5 bases). CDR3 size: 13 residues. The V end was cut by 1 base, the J end by 2 bases, with 5 bases between. Germline V gene sequence: CDR1 ENHRY, CDR2 SYGVKD. The CDR3 is CAISEYRNYGYTF. CDR3 DNA sequence: TGTGCCATCAGTGAGTACAGGAACTATGGCTACACCTTC.

The chain is built from TRBV29-1 and TRBJ1-1; D might be TRBD1 (5 bases). The CDR3 has 10 amino acids. V lost 4 bases to trimming and J lost 8 bases, with 8 bases between them. Germline CDR1 reads SQVTM; CDR2 reads ANQGSEA. The DNA of the CDR3 is TGCAGCGTTGCGGGGGGGGAAGCTTTCTTT. Its protein is CSVAGGEAFF. The full variable domain, with the rest looked up from reference TRBV29-1 and TRBJ1-1, is SAVISQKPSRDICQRGTSLTIQCQVDSQVTMMFWYRQQPGQSLTLIATANQGSEATYESGFVIDKFPISRPNLTFSTLTVSNMSPEDSSIYLCSVAGGEAFFGQGTRLTVV.

This rearrangement joins TRBV3-1 (or the pseudogene TRBV3-2) to TRBJ2-2; 11 bases match TRBD2. In germline, CDR1 is LGHDT, CDR2 YNNKEL (reference sequence). Trimming cost V 5 bases and J 5 bases; bases outside gene matches: 4. The CDR3 sequence is 15 residues long. CDR3 loop: CASSTSGGGTGELFF. The CDR3 nucleotides read TGTGCCAGCAGCACTAGCGGGGGCGGGACCGGGGAGCTGTTTTTT.

V is TRBV27 and J is TRBJ2-7; perhaps TRBD2 as D (6 bases). Germline lookup yields CDR1 MNHEY and CDR2 SMNVEV (reference sequence). The CDR3 is made up of 14 amino acids. The V gene lost 1 base and the J gene lost 6 bases, with 13 bases spanning the gap. This chain's CDR3 is CASSLWALSGEQYF. CDR3 sequence (DNA): TGTGCCAGCAGTTTATGGGCCCTTAGCGGCGAGCAGTACTTC.

The chain employs TRBV30 and TRBJ2-1; TRBD2 matches at 16 bases. The CDR3 consists of 18 residues. Germline loops: CDR1 GTSNPN, CDR2 SVGIG (reference sequence). Trimming removed 4 bases from V and 3 bases from J; junction bases left unmatched: 9. This CDR3 reads CAWTGTSGGAVFYNEQFF. For the CDR3, the DNA is TGTGCCTGGACCGGGACTAGCGGGGGGGCCGTATTCTACAATGAGCAGTTCTTC.

The chain has TRBV18 and TRBJ2-7; 8 nucleotides agree with TRBD1. The CDR3 length is 13 residues. Germline V gene lookup returns CDR1 KGHSH and CDR2 LQKENI. The V segment lost 4 bases and the J segment 5 bases; nucleotides outside the gene matches: 4. CDR3 residues: CASSRQGSNEQYF. Written as DNA, the CDR3 is TGTGCCAGCTCACGACAGGGGTCCAACGAGCAGTACTTC.

V usage is TRBV3-1 (or the pseudogene TRBV3-2) and J usage is TRBJ2-1; TRBD2 aligns across 8 bases. CDR1 and CDR2 from the germline V gene are LGHDT and YNNKEL (reference sequence). The CDR3 is made up of 16 amino acids. The J segment lost 2 bases and the V segment lost 1 base, leaving 4 bases of the junction unmatched. The CDR3 here is CASSQGGGSTYNEQFF. The CDR3 DNA follows: TGTGCCAGCAGCCAAGGCGGGGGGAGTACCTACAATGAGCAGTTCTTC.

This clone was counted once. This chain uses TRBV30 with TRBJ1-3; D gene unclear. The CDR3 contains 13 residues. Germline CDR1 is GTSNPN and CDR2 is SVGIG (reference sequence). V was trimmed by 5 bases and J by 3 bases, leaving 11 bases between them. This chain's CDR3 is CAWGRTLGNTIYF. The CDR3 DNA reads as TGTGCCTGGGGCCGAACTCTTGGAAACACCATATATTTT.

CDR3 loop: CASSIFLGGKTADSTDTQYF. CDR3 DNA: TGTGCCAGTAGTATATTTTTGGGGGGTAAAACGGCGGATAGCACAGATACGCAGTATTTT. This chain connects TRBV19 to TRBJ2-3; possible D gene TRBD2, 6 bases. The germline gives CDR1 LNHDA, CDR2 SQIVND (reference sequence). Trimming took 2 bases from V and 0 from J, leaving 24 bases between them. The CDR3 sequence is 20 residues long. The complete variable domain, with remaining parts taken from reference TRBV19 and TRBJ2-3, reads DGGITQSPKYLFRKEGQNVTLSCEQNLNHDAMYWYRQDPGQGLRLIYYSQIVNDFQKGDIAEGYSVSREKKESFPLTVTSAQKNPTAFYLCASSIFLGGKTADSTDTQYFGPGTRLTVL.

The chain is built from TRBV6-5 and TRBJ1-1; D unresolved. The CDR3 contains 11 residues. CDR1 is MNHEY, CDR2 SVGAGI, per germline. V lost 2 bases to trimming and J lost 7 bases, with 5 bases between them. The CDR3 DNA follows: TGTGCCAGCAGTTACCTCCGTGAAGCTTTCTTT. Its protein is CASSYLREAFF.